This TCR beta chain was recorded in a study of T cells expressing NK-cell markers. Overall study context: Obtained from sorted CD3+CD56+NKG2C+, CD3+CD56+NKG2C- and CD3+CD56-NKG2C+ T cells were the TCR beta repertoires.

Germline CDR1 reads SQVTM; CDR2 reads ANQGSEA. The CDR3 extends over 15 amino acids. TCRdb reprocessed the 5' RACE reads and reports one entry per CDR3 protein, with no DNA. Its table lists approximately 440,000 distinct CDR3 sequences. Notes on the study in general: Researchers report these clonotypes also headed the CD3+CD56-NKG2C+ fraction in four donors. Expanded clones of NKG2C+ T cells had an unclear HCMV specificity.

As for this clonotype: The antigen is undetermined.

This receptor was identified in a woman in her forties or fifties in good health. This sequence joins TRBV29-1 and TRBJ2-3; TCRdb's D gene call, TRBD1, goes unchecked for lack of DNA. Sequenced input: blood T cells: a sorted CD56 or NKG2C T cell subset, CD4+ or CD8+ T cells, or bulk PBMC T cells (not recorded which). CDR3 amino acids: CSVKGGDRGPATQYF.